This T cell receptor (beta chain) is from a study of breast tumors, draining lymph nodes, adjacent tissues. Study-wide points: Tumor TCR diversity was below lymph nodes but above nontumor tissue. Luminal-like breast cancer showed significantly higher tumor–nontumor repertoire similarity than basal-like. Data only fit, rather than demonstrated, lymph node origin of most tumor T cells.

This clonotype is categorized as medium-sized. Its antigen is unidentified. Trimming removed 0 bases from V and 3 bases from J; junction bases left unmatched: 2. This CDR3 has 14 amino acids. Germline values: CDR1 SGHTA, CDR2 FQGNSA. TCRdb re-analysed the multiplex PCR reads in MiXCR, keeping a single row per CDR3 protein. The table shows about 22,000 distinct CDR3 sequences, with about 60% occurring only once. Sequencing was carried out using breast tumor tissue. The receptor comes from a female donor with breast cancer. Some clones in this sample may be carry-over from other donors' samples. The chain joins TRBV7-2 to TRBJ2-7; 7 positions agree with TRBD1. The CDR3 nucleotides read TGTGCCAGCAGCTTAGCGACAGGGTACTACGAGCAGTACTTC. Translating it yields CASSLATGYYEQYF.